This entry lists 9 T cell receptor beta chains sequenced from one sample in a study of beta chain features in type 1 diabetes. Notes on the study in general: All four CD4+ subsets of Type 1 diabetes patients contained TCRB CDR3s that were moderately but significantly shorter.

Of the isolated RNA, all was reverse transcribed, and so the sequenced material was expressed TCRB transcripts. Sequencing was performed with immunoSEQ multiplex PCR; in TCRdb, only in-frame clones are kept and a portion is missing. The sample yields more than 300,000 clones, 10% to 15% seen once. Their specific antigens are unknown. The sample consisted of naive CD4+ T cells from blood. These receptors originate from a woman aged 18 to 35 with type 1 diabetes.

This clone has more than one count but fewer than ten. The J gene is TRBJ1-1, the V gene TRBV6-5; the match to TRBD1 covers 8 bases. The CDR3 runs to 12 residues. Germline-derived CDR1 and CDR2 are MNHEY and SVGAGI. The V and J ends lost 6 bases and 6 bases, in that order; junction bases with no gene match: 3. The CDR3 protein is CASRDREAEAFF. The CDR3 DNA is TGTGCCAGCAGGGACAGGGAGGCTGAAGCTTTCTTT.

The chain has TRBV7-3 and TRBJ1-1; D unresolved. V was clipped by 1 base and J by 9 bases, with 12 bases between them. The CDR3 extends over 13 amino acids. Germline V gene sequence: CDR1 SGHTA, CDR2 FQGTGA. The CDR3 reads CASSLNGVGQAFF. CDR3 sequence (DNA): TGTGCCAGCAGCTTAAATGGAGTTGGCCAAGCTTTCTTT.

This clone was recorded a few times. The rearrangement joins TRBV19 to TRBJ2-3; a possible D gene is TRBD1 (6 bases). V gave up 6 bases and J gave up 6 bases, with 10 bases separating them. The CDR3 sequence is 12 residues long. The germline gives CDR1 LNHDA, CDR2 SQIVND (reference sequence). The CDR3 is CASSPGDDTQYF. CDR3 bases: TGTGCCAGTAGCCCAGGGGACGATACGCAGTATTTT.

This rearrangement joins TRBV23-1 to TRBJ1-5; 7 bases align to TRBD1. TRBV23-1 has ORF status, its function being uncertain. V shed 6 bases, J shed 2 bases, and the junction held 4 bases outside the gene matches. The CDR3 loop spans 14 amino acids. The CDR3 nucleotides are TGCGCCAGCAGCCGAGGACAGGGCAATCAGCCCCAGCATTTT. Translating gives CASSRGQGNQPQHF.

This clone was detected only a few times. The rearrangement links TRBV28 to TRBJ2-7; D is undetermined. The germline V and J ends were trimmed by 9 bases and 2 bases, with 14 bases remaining between them. This CDR3 comprises 13 residues. Germline V CDR1 and CDR2: MDHEN, SYDVKM. The CDR3 sequence: CASYAAPTYEQYF. CDR3 DNA: TGTGCCAGTTATGCAGCGCCCACCTACGAGCAGTACTTC.

For the CDR3, the DNA is TGCGCCAGCAGGAGCGGGGGGGCCCGAGATACGCAGTATTTT. This sequence encodes CASRSGGARDTQYF. This chain connects TRBV5-1 to TRBJ2-3; TRBD2 matches at 10 bases. CDR3 length equals 14 residues. The germline CDR1 and CDR2 sequences are SGHRS and YFSETQ. The J segment lost 5 bases and the V segment lost 5 bases, leaving 5 bases of the junction unmatched.

V and J are TRBV29-1 and TRBJ2-3, with 7 bases identical to TRBD2. Germline loops: CDR1 SQVTM, CDR2 ANQGSEA. V shed 1 base and J 2 bases; nucleotides not matched to a gene: 3. This CDR3 has 14 residues. The CDR3 DNA reads TGCAGCGTTGAAGGGACTAGATCCACAGATACGCAGTATTTT. It yields the protein CSVEGTRSTDTQYF.

The chain employs TRBV19 and TRBJ2-7; D might be TRBD1 (6 bases). Trimming cost V 5 bases and J 2 bases, with 16 bases left between them. The CDR3 totals 15 residues. Germline assignment: CDR1 LNHDA and CDR2 SQIVND (reference sequence). The CDR3, as DNA: TGTGCCAGTAGTCAGGACAGCGTCCTACCCTACGAGCAGTACTTC. This translates into CASSQDSVLPYEQYF.

This clone has a handful of counts. The chain recombines TRBV7-2 with TRBJ2-2; the D gene is possibly TRBD2 (5 bases). V lost 7 bases and J lost 4, with 10 bases in between. Germline V gene sequence: CDR1 SGHTA, CDR2 FQGNSA. CDR3 length: 13 residues. The CDR3 coding sequence is TGTGCCAGCACCCTAGCCAGCACCGGGGAGCTGTTTTTT. This gives the protein CASTLASTGELFF.